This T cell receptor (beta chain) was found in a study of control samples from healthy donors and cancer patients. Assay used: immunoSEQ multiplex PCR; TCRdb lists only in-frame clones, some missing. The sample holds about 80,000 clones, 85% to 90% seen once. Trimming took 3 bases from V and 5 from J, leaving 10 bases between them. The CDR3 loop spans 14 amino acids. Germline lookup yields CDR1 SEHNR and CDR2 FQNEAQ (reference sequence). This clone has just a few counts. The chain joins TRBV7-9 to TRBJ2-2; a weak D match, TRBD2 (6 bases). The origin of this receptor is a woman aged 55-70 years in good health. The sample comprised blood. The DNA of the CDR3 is TGTGCCAGCAGCTTGGAGGGGTCAACCGGGGAGCTGTTTTTT. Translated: CASSLEGSTGELFF.